Each of the 26 T cell receptor beta chains below was sequenced from the same sample in a study of shared clonotypes between healthy human individuals. The repertoire was sequenced with immunoSEQ multiplex PCR; TCRdb's copy has only in-frame clones and lacks some. Altogether about 490,000 clones are present, approximately 81% being singletons, with the ten largest covering about 13%. The sequenced material came from PBMCs. Source of these receptors: a woman in her thirties or forties in good health. Some clones in this sample may be carry-over from other donors' samples.

The chain joins TRBV7-6 to TRBJ2-2; D is uncertain. Trimming shortened V by 6 bases and J by 3 bases, and 11 bases separated the two germline ends. CDR1 is SGHVS, CDR2 FNYEAQ, per germline. The CDR3 sequence is 14 residues long. The CDR3 sequence is CASSPQADTGELFF. As DNA, the CDR3 is TGTGCCAGCAGTCCGCAGGCCGACACCGGGGAGCTGTTTTTT.

The rearrangement uses TRBV5-6 and TRBJ1-4, with 10 bases lining up with TRBD1. The CDR3 contains 16 residues. V lost 3 bases and J lost 4; bases outside the gene matches: 6. The V gene's germline CDR1 is SGHDT and CDR2 YYEEEE. The CDR3 protein is CASSSYRTGGNEKLFF. Here the CDR3 DNA reads TGTGCCAGCAGCTCCTACAGGACAGGGGGTAATGAAAAACTGTTTTTT.

The chain employs TRBV27 and TRBJ2-7; D is uncertain. The CDR3 is made up of 16 amino acids. CDR1 MNHEY and CDR2 SMNVEV come from the germline V gene (reference sequence). Trimming left V 2 bases short and J 0 bases short, with 14 bases between. This CDR3 is CASSLLWTESSYEQYF. As DNA, the CDR3 is TGTGCCAGCAGTTTACTTTGGACGGAAAGCTCCTACGAGCAGTACTTC.

This clone was observed once. The V call is TRBV19, the J call TRBJ1-1; D remains ambiguous. Germline lookup yields CDR1 LNHDA and CDR2 SQIVND (reference sequence). CDR3 length: 14 residues. V shed 7 bases and J shed 4 bases, with 16 bases lying between them. In DNA, the CDR3 is TGTGCCAGTACCCCCGTATGGCGGGGCACTGAAGCTTTCTTT. It encodes CASTPVWRGTEAFF.

The chain couples TRBV27 to TRBJ2-7, with a tentative D call TRBD2 (5 bases). Deletions cut 0 bases from V and 1 base from J, with 7 bases between. Germline values: CDR1 MNHEY, CDR2 SMNVEV (reference sequence). There are 14 residues in the CDR3. CDR3 in DNA: TGTGCCAGCAGTTTATCAGAGGGATCCTACGAGCAGTACTTC. Translating gives CASSLSEGSYEQYF.

The rearrangement uses TRBV5-8 and TRBJ2-2; the match to TRBD2 covers 10 bases. Trimming at V came to 4 bases and at J to 7 bases, leaving 13 bases not matched to a gene. From germline, CDR1 is SGHTS and CDR2 YDEGEE. The length of the CDR3 is 17 residues. CDR3 sequence: CASSQHRPAGGFGELFF. The CDR3 coding sequence is TGTGCCAGCAGCCAGCACCGCCCAGCGGGAGGGTTCGGGGAGCTGTTTTTT.

This clone has just one count. This sequence is one base from a far larger clone and is likely a read error. The chain carries TRBV30 and TRBJ1-4, with D possibly matching TRBD1 (5 bases). Germline CDR1 is GTSNPN and CDR2 is SVGIG (reference sequence). This CDR3 contains 15 residues. The CDR3 DNA follows: TGTACCTGGAGTGTACTCAGGGCGAGGGGCGAAAAACTGTTTTTT. Translation gives CTWSVLRARGEKLFF.

With regard to this clone: A far larger clone is only one base removed, so a read error is likely. This sample includes further DNA sequences coding for the same CDR3. The chain has TRBV11-2 and TRBJ1-1; D possibly corresponds to TRBD1 (6 bases). From germline, CDR1 is SGHAT and CDR2 FQNNGV. The CDR3 contains 16 residues. Here the CDR3 DNA reads TGTGCCAGCAGCTCCCCTGAGTGGATTCGGGACACTGAGGCTTTCTTT. The encoded protein is CASSSPEWIRDTEAFF. Variable domain in full (rest from reference TRBV11-2 and TRBJ1-1): EAGVAQSPRYKIIEKRQSVAFWCNPISGHATLYWYQQILGQGPKLLIQFQNNGVVDDSQLPKDRFSAERLKGVDSTLKIQPAKLEDSAVYLCASSSPEWIRDTEAFFGQGTRLTVV.

The chain uses TRBV11-1 and TRBJ2-1; 10 nucleotides align to TRBD1. The CDR3 is 17 residues long. Germline V lookup: CDR1 SGHAT, CDR2 FQDESV (reference sequence). V was clipped by 1 base and J by 8 bases; unmatched bases: 11. CDR3 nucleotides: TGTGCCAGCAGCTTAGTACTTCTCGGGACAGGGGACGATGAGCAGTTCTTC. Translation gives CASSLVLLGTGDDEQFF.

About this clone itself: Within the sample, other DNA sequences also encode this same CDR3. The chain combines TRBV15 with TRBJ2-5, with D perhaps matching TRBD1 or TRBD2 (6 bases each). The CDR3 sequence is 14 residues long. Germline CDR1 reads LNHNV; CDR2 reads YYDKDF (reference sequence). V was pared by 0 bases and J by 5 bases, with 10 bases between. In nucleotides, the CDR3 is TGTGCCACCAGCAGAGATCGAGGGGGGGAGACCCAGTACTTC. It is translated as CATSRDRGGETQYF.

This rearrangement joins TRBV29-1 to TRBJ2-1, with 8 positions matching TRBD1. After removal of 4 bases from V and 5 bases from J, the junction contained 13 bases not matched to a gene. The CDR3 loop spans 16 amino acids. The germline gives CDR1 SQVTM, CDR2 ANQGSEA. The CDR3 region has the DNA TGCAGCGTTGTACCTTCAGGGGGCGGAGGGGACAATGAGCAGTTCTTC. Protein: CSVVPSGGGGDNEQFF.

CDR3 sequence (DNA): TGTGCCAGCAGTGAAGCCCCAAGGGGAGGGACGCACGAGCAGTACTTC. Protein sequence: CASSEAPRGGTHEQYF. This sequence joins TRBV25-1 and TRBJ2-7; TRBD2 agrees at 7 bases. V trimming: 2 bases; J trimming: 5 bases; junction bases outside the gene matches: 12. CDR3 size: 16 residues. Per the germline V gene, CDR1 is MGHDK and CDR2 is SYGVNS.

The CDR3 sequence: CASSSGLQSYEQYF. CDR3 bases: TGTGCCAGCAGTTCCGGGCTACAATCCTACGAGCAGTACTTC. The chain uses TRBV28 and TRBJ2-7; D ambiguous. The V gene lost 4 bases and the J gene lost 1 base, with 11 bases spanning the gap. CDR1 is MDHEN, CDR2 SYDVKM, per germline. The length of the CDR3 is 14 residues.

In the case of this clone: This may arise from a read error, as a much more abundant clone is one base away. This chain joins TRBV2 and TRBJ2-5; no definite D call. This CDR3 has 13 amino acids. Germline CDR1 is SNHLY and CDR2 is FYNNEI. Here the CDR3 reads CASSRAYQGTQYF. The CDR3 nucleotides are TGTGCCAGCAGCCGGGCCTACCAAGGGACCCAGTACTTC. Based on the CDR3 plus reference TRBV2 and TRBJ2-5, the full variable domain is EPEVTQTPSHQVTQMGQEVILRCVPISNHLYFYWYRQILGQKVEFLVSFYNNEISEKSEIFDDQFSVERPDGSNFTLKIRSTKLEDSAMYFCASSRAYQGTQYFGPGTRLLVL.

This clone occurred a few times. Other DNA sequences within the sample encode an identical CDR3. The chain carries TRBV30 and TRBJ2-7, with D possibly matching TRBD1 (6 bases). The CDR3 loop spans 13 amino acids. The germline V and J ends were trimmed by 4 bases and 1 base, with 11 bases remaining between them. CDR1 GTSNPN and CDR2 SVGIG come from the germline V gene (reference sequence). The CDR3 sequence is CAWTSGDSYEQYF. The CDR3 coding sequence is TGTGCCTGGACGTCAGGGGATTCCTACGAGCAGTACTTC.

The chain uses TRBV2 and TRBJ2-5; D is possibly TRBD2 (6 bases). Trimming cost V 4 bases and J 1 base, with 10 bases left between them. The germline V gene encodes CDR1 SNHLY and CDR2 FYNNEI. This CDR3 region has 14 residues. DNA for the CDR3: TGTGCCAGCAGTGGAGGGAGGAGCCAAGAGACCCAGTACTTC. The encoded protein is CASSGGRSQETQYF.

Note on this clone: This is likely an artifact of a read error, given a far larger clone one base away. V and J are TRBV28 and TRBJ1-1, with D unclear. CDR1 and CDR2 from the germline V gene are MDHEN and SYDVKM. Between the trimmed V and J ends, which lost 3 bases and 3 bases, there was a span of 17 bases. The CDR3 runs 16 residues. This CDR3 reads CASSFGKGLDYTEAFF. CDR3 bases: TGTGCCAGCAGTTTCGGAAAGGGCTTAGATTACACTGAAGCTTTCTTT.

V is TRBV7-6 and J is TRBJ1-5, with a possible D match to TRBD1 (5 bases). The CDR3 length is 14 residues. The V end was cut by 3 bases, the J end by 8 bases, with 14 bases between. In germline, CDR1 is SGHVS, CDR2 FNYEAQ. The CDR3 DNA is TGTGCCAGCAGCTTGGGTACAGGCGCTAAGCCCCAGCATTTT. This translates into CASSLGTGAKPQHF.

This sequence joins TRBV6-5 and TRBJ2-4; tentative D call: TRBD2 (5 bases). The CDR3 sequence is 14 residues long. The ends were cut back, 2 bases at V and 9 bases at J, with 14 bases in the middle. The germline CDR1 and CDR2 sequences are MNHEY and SVGAGI. CDR3 residues: CASSYGSRDSIQYF. The CDR3 DNA follows: TGTGCCAGCAGTTACGGGTCCCGGGATAGCATTCAGTACTTC.

The V gene is TRBV29-1, the J gene TRBJ2-5; D may correspond to TRBD1 or TRBD2 (5 bases each). CDR1 and CDR2 from the germline V gene are SQVTM and ANQGSEA. Between the trimmed V and J ends, which lost 3 bases and 2 bases, there was a span of 10 bases. The CDR3 runs 13 residues. As DNA, the CDR3 is TGCAGCGTTGAGGGGACGGAACAAGAGACCCAGTACTTC. This translates into CSVEGTEQETQYF.

This clone was observed at least ten times. This sample also contains other DNA sequences that code for the same CDR3. This rearrangement joins TRBV4-3 to TRBJ2-3; D could derive from TRBD1 or TRBD2 (6 bases each). The CDR3 is 14 amino acids. CDR1 is LGHNA and CDR2 is YSLEER in the germline V gene. V lost 6 bases and J lost 2, with 12 bases in between. For the CDR3, the DNA is TGCGCCAGCAGTCCGAGGGGGGCCACAGATACGCAGTATTTT. It yields the protein CASSPRGATDTQYF.

The chain has TRBV21-1 and TRBJ2-3; the table gives TRBD1 as D, unverified against the DNA. TRBV21-1 is an annotated pseudogene. The CDR3 covers 15 residues. Written as DNA, the CDR3 is TGTGCCAGCAGCAAAGCTGAACAGGGGATAGATACGCAGTATTTT. Its protein is CASSKAEQGIDTQYF.

The CDR3 coding sequence is TGTGCCAGCAGCTTCGGGACGGGTATAGGAAACACCATATATTTT. It codes for CASSFGTGIGNTIYF. The chain has TRBV5-6 and TRBJ1-3; tentatively, D is TRBD1 (5 bases). CDR1 and CDR2 (germline): SGHDT, YYEEEE. The CDR3 consists of 15 residues. Trimming took off 2 bases at V and 4 bases at J, with 13 bases between the two ends.

A remark on this clone: A far larger clone is off by one base, so a read error is likely. Written as DNA, the CDR3 is TGCAGCGCGCGGGACGGAACCTACGAGCAGTGCTTC. As protein: CSARDGTYEQCF. This chain uses TRBV29-1 with TRBJ2-7; the D gene is possibly TRBD2 (6 bases). CDR1 SQVTM and CDR2 ANQGSEA come from the germline V gene. The CDR3 extends over 12 amino acids.

This rearrangement joins TRBV28 to TRBJ1-4; 8 bases are shared with TRBD1. Losses at the gene ends were 5 bases for V and 4 bases for J; bases not matched to a gene: 6. The CDR3 has 15 residues. The germline gives CDR1 MDHEN, CDR2 SYDVKM. Here the CDR3 reads CASSIGQGINEKLFF. The CDR3, as DNA: TGTGCCAGCAGTATAGGACAGGGCATTAATGAAAAACTGTTTTTT.

This chain uses TRBV6-1 with TRBJ1-5; D may be TRBD1 (6 bases). With 8 bases removed from V and 3 bases from J, the gap between germline ends came to 14 bases. Germline values: CDR1 MNHNS, CDR2 SASEGT. The CDR3 sequence is 14 residues long. The CDR3 DNA reads TGTGCCAGCGGGGGGCCAAGGTCCAATCAGCCCCAGCATTTT. Translating gives CASGGPRSNQPQHF.